This T cell receptor (beta chain) appears in the sequencing data of a study of blood T cell repertoires in COVID-19. The wider study: Some COVID-19 samples were acute and others convalescent; all came from the United States, Italy and Spain. Nucleic acid was either cDNA or gDNA, and it came from T cells, B-cell-depleted T cells, or PBMCs.

The CDR3 is made up of 17 amino acids. Looked up from germline, CDR1 is MGHRA and CDR2 is YSYEKL. Germline trimming cut 4 bases from V and 2 bases from J; bases unmatched to any gene: 10. In the authors' workflow: Nucleated cell number was recorded as an estimate derived from reference gene primer amplification. Sequencing was performed with immunoSEQ multiplex PCR; in TCRdb, only in-frame clones are kept and a portion is missing. V and J calls plus clone size are reproduced from that table; the DNA served to infer D and trimming. The table lists roughly 100,000 clones, approximately 84% of them singletons.

The source is a human donor in a cohort sampled during active COVID-19. The sequenced sample consisted of peripheral blood. The gene calls are TRBV4-1 and TRBJ1-2; 10 bases are shared with TRBD1. As DNA, the CDR3 is TGCGCCAGCAGCCGAGGGGACAGGGGTGCCCGAAACTATGGCTACACCTTC. Protein sequence: CASSRGDRGARNYGYTF.